Presented here are 17 T cell receptor beta chains from one specimen sequenced in a study of identical twins. TCRdb re-derived calls from the 5' RACE reads in MiXCR, one entry per CDR3 protein. This sample has about 100,000 distinct CDR3 sequences, with under 7% found just once. The sample comprised memory T cells sorted from blood. The receptors shown here come from a woman in her forties or fifties in good health.

A few counts support this clonotype. The chain links TRBV3-1 to TRBJ2-2; 7 bases align to TRBD1. The CDR3 loop spans 14 amino acids. The germline gives CDR1 LGHDT, CDR2 YNNKEL (reference sequence). The V and J ends lost 1 base and 6 bases, in that order; junction bases with no gene match: 2. The CDR3 coding sequence is TGTGCCAGCAGCCAAGCTCAGGGGGCCGGGGAGCTGTTTTTT. Protein sequence: CASSQAQGAGELFF.

Many counts were recorded for this clonotype. The chain combines TRBV30 with TRBJ1-6; 7 bases map to TRBD1. V gave up 1 base and J gave up 9 bases; unmatched junction bases: 6. Germline-derived CDR1 and CDR2 are GTSNPN and SVGIG (reference sequence). The CDR3 covers 14 residues. This chain's CDR3 is CAWSADRNFSPLHF. CDR3 DNA: TGTGCCTGGAGTGCGGACAGGAACTTTTCACCCCTCCACTTT.

This clonotype was recorded at least ten times. The V and J genes are TRBV7-6 and TRBJ1-1; the D is unclear. Germline V gene data show CDR1 as SGHVS and CDR2 as FNYEAQ. This CDR3 spans 13 amino acids. The germline V and J ends were trimmed by 5 bases and 1 base, with 8 bases remaining between them. In DNA, the CDR3 is TGTGCCAGCAGCGCCGGTAGGAACACTGAAGCTTTCTTT. It codes for CASSAGRNTEAFF.

This clonotype was picked up many times. An end of the junction differs from the germline gene, which may be a read error. This sequence joins TRBV7-2 and TRBJ1-6, with 10 bases lining up with TRBD1. CDR3 length equals 13 residues. Germline V gives CDR1 SGHTA, CDR2 FQGNSA. The CDR3 nucleotides read TGTGCCAGCAGCCCACGTACCGGGACAGGGGCCTTATTT. It codes for CASSPRTGTGALF.

This clonotype was counted at least ten times. DNA of the CDR3: TGCGCCAGCAGCCATCGAGGGCAGACTGAAGCTTTCTTT. Its translation is CASSHRGQTEAFF. V usage is TRBV4-1 and J usage is TRBJ1-1; no clear D gene. Per the germline V gene, CDR1 is MGHRA and CDR2 is YSYEKL. The CDR3 is made up of 13 amino acids. Trimming cost V 3 bases and J 5 bases, with 10 bases left between them.

This clonotype was detected many times. V usage is TRBV11-2 and J usage is TRBJ2-1, with 13 positions matching TRBD2. The CDR3 is 17 amino acids. Germline CDR1 reads SGHAT; CDR2 reads FQNNGV. The V gene end was trimmed by 5 bases and the J gene end by 1 base; junction bases not matched to a gene: 5. The CDR3 coding sequence is TGTGCCAGCAGCCGGACTAGCGGGAGAAGGTCCTACAATGAGCAGTTCTTC. Its protein product is CASSRTSGRRSYNEQFF.

The J gene is TRBJ2-5, the V gene TRBV5-8, with D possibly TRBD2 on 6 matching bases. Trimming removed 0 bases from V and 5 bases from J, with 17 bases in between. CDR1 is SGHTS, CDR2 YDEGEE, per germline. The CDR3 runs 16 residues. The CDR3 loop reads CASSLAGLGGGETQYF. Here the CDR3 DNA reads TGTGCCAGCAGCTTGGCCGGCTTGGGAGGCGGGGAGACCCAGTACTTC.

In its sample, this clonotype was seen many times. The chain uses TRBV4-1 and TRBJ1-5; 8 nucleotides match TRBD1. CDR1 is MGHRA and CDR2 is YSYEKL in the germline V gene. J gave up 5 bases and V 3 bases, and 6 bases lay outside the gene matches. The length of the CDR3 is 15 residues. In DNA, the CDR3 is TGCGCCAGCAGCCACCGACAGGGGCCAGATCAGCCCCAGCATTTT. Translated: CASSHRQGPDQPQHF.

This clonotype was found many times. The DNA of the CDR3 is TGTGCCATTGGACAGGGGATCGCAAAACTGTTTTTT. Translation gives CAIGQGIAKLFF. The J gene is TRBJ1-4, the V gene TRBV28, with 9 bases that match TRBD1. Germline CDR1 reads MDHEN; CDR2 reads SYDVKM. CDR3 size: 12 residues. J was trimmed by 10 bases and V by 10 bases; bases with no gene match: 7.

The CDR3, as DNA: TGCAGTGCTAGAGGGACTAGCGGGAGTTTTGGGAATGCCAAAAACATTCAGTACTTC. Translating it yields CSARGTSGSFGNAKNIQYF. The chain employs TRBV20-1 and TRBJ2-4, with 13 bases matching TRBD2. The CDR3 length is 19 residues. Germline loops: CDR1 DFQATT, CDR2 SNEGSKA (reference sequence). J lost 1 base, V lost 1 base, and 10 bases had no gene match.

This clonotype was picked up a small number of times. The chain couples TRBV20-1 to TRBJ1-2; D is unresolved. Trimming pared 5 bases from V and 7 bases from J, leaving 11 bases between. The CDR3 is 11 residues long. Per germline, CDR1 DFQATT and CDR2 SNEGSKA (reference sequence). The CDR3, as DNA: TGCAGTGCTGGCGAAGGCGGTGGCTACACCTTC. Amino acid sequence: CSAGEGGGYTF.

This chain joins TRBV29-1 and TRBJ1-2; TRBD1 might be the D (6 bases). This CDR3 has 13 residues. The germline V and J ends were trimmed by 6 bases and 4 bases, with 15 bases remaining between them. CDR1 is SQVTM, CDR2 ANQGSEA, per germline. CDR3 amino acids: CSVKTGILYGYTF. The CDR3 DNA reads as TGCAGCGTCAAAACAGGGATCCTCTATGGCTACACCTTC.

Ten or more counts support this clonotype. The V call is TRBV12-3 or TRBV12-4, the J call TRBJ2-7, with TRBD2 matching over 8 bases. The length of the CDR3 is 13 residues. Trimming cost V 6 bases and J 6 bases; bases outside gene matches: 7. The CDR3 coding sequence is TGTGCCAGCAGCTCAGAAGCGGGGGCCGAGCAGTACTTC. Encoded protein: CASSSEAGAEQYF.

The sample holds many counts of this clonotype. This rearrangement joins TRBV4-1 to TRBJ1-5, with D possibly matching TRBD1 (6 bases). The CDR3 loop spans 14 amino acids. The V end lost 4 bases, the J end lost 3 bases, and 10 bases lay between the germline ends. Germline V gene lookup returns CDR1 MGHRA and CDR2 YSYEKL. CDR3 loop: CASSRQGYNQPQHF. CDR3 nucleotides: TGCGCCAGCAGCCGTCAGGGGTACAATCAGCCCCAGCATTTT.

This clonotype was observed many times. This sequence joins TRBV12-3 or TRBV12-4 and TRBJ2-3; maybe TRBD1 (5 bases). Trimming removed 4 bases from V and 8 bases from J, with 13 bases in between. CDR3 length equals 13 residues. The DNA for the CDR3 is TGTGCCAGCAGTTCCCGGGCAGGGTCTACGCAGTATTTT. It translates to CASSSRAGSTQYF.

Many counts were recorded for this clonotype. V usage is TRBV6-5 and J usage is TRBJ2-5; D remains unclear. The CDR3 has 12 residues. Germline V gene sequence: CDR1 MNHEY, CDR2 SVGAGI. The V and J ends lost 7 bases and 5 bases respectively, with 11 bases between them. The CDR3 loop reads CASTGLGETQYF. CDR3 sequence (DNA): TGTGCCAGCACGGGCCTAGGGGAGACCCAGTACTTC.

In its sample, this clonotype was seen many times. CDR3 residues: CASSLVSGRPNEQFF. In DNA form, the CDR3 reads TGTGCCAGCAGCTTGGTTAGCGGGAGGCCCAATGAGCAGTTCTTC. The chain joins TRBV5-6 to TRBJ2-1; 10 bases map to TRBD2. Losses at the gene ends were 0 bases for V and 6 bases for J; bases not matched to a gene: 3. Germline V CDR1 and CDR2: SGHDT, YYEEEE. The CDR3 length is 15 residues. The full variable domain, with the rest looked up from reference TRBV5-6 and TRBJ2-1, is DAGVTQSPTHLIKTRGQQVTLRCSPKSGHDTVSWYQQALGQGPQFIFQYYEEEERQRGNFPDRFSGHQFPNYSSELNVNALLLGDSALYLCASSLVSGRPNEQFFGPGTRLTVL.